The 17 T cell receptor beta chains below all came from one sample that was sequenced in a study of blood T cells in healthy people across ages. Alongside a J-beta primer mix, a sample-barcoded 5' primer served in a second PCR lasting about 7 to 11 cycles. From the 5' RACE reads, TCRdb called clonotypes with MiXCR, one entry per CDR3 protein. The top ten hold roughly 7.9% of the sample, which has more than 1.4 million distinct CDR3 sequences, 40% to 50% seen once. Material for sequencing was blood. The source is a woman under 30 in good health.

In this sample, this clonotype turned up a few times. The chain is built from TRBV25-1 and TRBJ1-2; TRBD1 aligns across 8 bases. The CDR3 loop spans 12 amino acids. In germline, CDR1 is MGHDK, CDR2 SYGVNS. V gave up 3 bases and J gave up 8 bases; unmatched junction bases: 2. Here the CDR3 reads CASSERTGGYTF. In DNA, the CDR3 is TGTGCCAGCAGTGAGAGGACAGGGGGCTACACCTTC.

The chain joins TRBV7-9 to TRBJ1-2, with 9 bases aligning to TRBD1. The germline V gene encodes CDR1 SEHNR and CDR2 FQNEAQ (reference sequence). V trimming: 5 bases; J trimming: 3 bases; junction bases outside the gene matches: 7. The CDR3 length is 15 residues. The CDR3 DNA reads TGTGCCAGCAGCCCAGGACAGGGGCCATACTATGGCTACACCTTC. It translates to CASSPGQGPYYGYTF.

The chain is built from TRBV6-5 and TRBJ1-3, with no clear D. Germline CDR1 MNHEY, CDR2 SVGAGI. The CDR3 extends over 14 amino acids. Trimming shortened V by 5 bases and J by 0 bases, and 8 bases separated the two germline ends. The DNA for the CDR3 is TGTGCCAGCAGTGGGGTCGACTCTGGAAACACCATATATTTT. As protein: CASSGVDSGNTIYF.

Of note for this clonotype: Germline and junction disagree at one end, which may indicate a read error. In DNA form, the CDR3 reads TGCAGTGCCTCGACAGGGCCCACCGGCGAGCTGTTTTTT. This codes for CSASTGPTGELFF. This chain links TRBV20-1 with TRBJ2-2; 7 bases fit TRBD1. CDR1 and CDR2 from the germline V gene are DFQATT and SNEGSKA (reference sequence). The CDR3 loop spans 13 amino acids.

This chain joins TRBV10-3 and TRBJ2-7; D may be TRBD1 (5 bases). Germline assignment: CDR1 ENHRY and CDR2 SYGVKD. CDR3 length: 13 residues. V lost 6 bases and J 4 bases, leaving 13 bases between the germline ends. The CDR3 sequence is CAISPGHLYEQYF. In DNA, the CDR3 is TGTGCCATCAGCCCCGGACACCTATACGAGCAGTACTTC.

V gene TRBV7-2 combines with J gene TRBJ1-4, with D tentatively TRBD1 (5 bases). V was pared by 4 bases and J by 5 bases, with 14 bases between. CDR1 is SGHTA, CDR2 FQGNSA, per germline. The CDR3 runs to 15 residues. The CDR3 reads CASSSRQSLNEKLFF. DNA for the CDR3: TGTGCCAGCAGCTCCCGACAGTCTCTCAATGAAAAACTGTTTTTT.

As DNA, the CDR3 is TGTGCCAGCAGCCTGCGAGCGGGAGAAACGTACGAGCAGTACTTC. Translated: CASSLRAGETYEQYF. This rearrangement joins TRBV7-2 to TRBJ2-7, with 8 nucleotides matching TRBD2. CDR3 size: 15 residues. The germline gives CDR1 SGHTA, CDR2 FQGNSA. Trimming cost V 5 bases and J 4 bases; bases outside gene matches: 10.

The chain combines TRBV29-1 with TRBJ2-4; D perhaps matches TRBD1 (5 bases). The J call may be wrong; the DNA end is better matched by TRBJ2-7. The CDR3 is 14 amino acids. Germline assignment: CDR1 SQVTM and CDR2 ANQGSEA. The CDR3 here is CSVSGSRGFGEQYF. DNA of the CDR3: TGCAGCGTTTCGGGTTCTAGGGGCTTTGGCGAGCAGTACTTC.

CDR3 residues: CASSLSGTSKQETQYF. CDR3 DNA: TGCGCCAGCAGCTTAAGCGGGACCTCGAAGCAAGAGACCCAGTACTTC. The genes are TRBV5-1 and TRBJ2-5; 7 bases line up with TRBD2. Germline CDR1 is SGHRS and CDR2 is YFSETQ. J gave up 2 bases and V 2 bases, and 9 bases lay outside the gene matches. CDR3 size: 16 residues.

A few counts support this clonotype. The genes are TRBV20-1 and TRBJ1-5; D gene uncertain. The ends were cut back, 1 base at V and 5 bases at J, with 12 bases in the middle. Germline CDR1 DFQATT, CDR2 SNEGSKA (reference sequence). There are 14 residues in the CDR3. The CDR3 DNA follows: TGCAGTGCTAGAGGGAAGACCCCACATCAGCCCCAGCATTTT. Its protein is CSARGKTPHQPQHF.

V is TRBV2 and J is TRBJ2-2; D call uncertain. This CDR3 is built from 16 residues. Germline V lookup: CDR1 SNHLY, CDR2 FYNNEI. The germline V and J ends were trimmed by 0 bases and 2 bases, with 10 bases remaining between them. The CDR3 DNA reads as TGTGCCAGCAGTGAAGCGGCCCGGTCCAACACCGGGGAGCTGTTTTTT. Its protein is CASSEAARSNTGELFF.

The CDR3 region is CASSFQPRIYEQYF. The CDR3 DNA reads as TGTGCCAGCAGTTTCCAACCAAGAATCTACGAGCAGTACTTC. The chain links TRBV28 to TRBJ2-7, with D uncertain. CDR3 size: 14 residues. Germline lookup yields CDR1 MDHEN and CDR2 SYDVKM. The germline V and J ends were trimmed by 3 bases and 3 bases, with 12 bases remaining between them.

The V call is TRBV12-3 or TRBV12-4, the J call TRBJ2-7; no clear D gene. The V gene lost 5 bases and the J gene lost 7 bases, with 24 bases spanning the gap. The CDR3 length is 16 residues. CDR3 in amino acids: CASSPTGPPANNEQYF. The DNA of the CDR3 is TGTGCCAGCAGTCCAACCGGGCCCCCTGCCAACAATGAGCAGTACTTC.

This clonotype was picked up many times. V usage is TRBV2 and J usage is TRBJ2-5; D is unclear. Germline assignment: CDR1 SNHLY and CDR2 FYNNEI. The CDR3 sequence is 13 residues long. Trimming took off 6 bases at V and 4 bases at J, with 12 bases between the two ends. CDR3 loop: CASRGGLGETQYF. The CDR3 DNA follows: TGTGCCAGCAGGGGTGGTCTCGGAGAGACCCAGTACTTC. Full variable domain (rest looked up from reference TRBV2 and TRBJ2-5): EPEVTQTPSHQVTQMGQEVILRCVPISNHLYFYWYRQILGQKVEFLVSFYNNEISEKSEIFDDQFSVERPDGSNFTLKIRSTKLEDSAMYFCASRGGLGETQYFGPGTRLLVL.

This chain connects TRBV18 to TRBJ2-7; tentative D call: TRBD2 (5 bases). The length of the CDR3 is 16 residues. The germline V gene has CDR1 KGHSH and CDR2 LQKENI. Trimming took off 2 bases at V and 0 bases at J, with 14 bases between the two ends. The CDR3 here is CASSPRARVDSYEQYF. The DNA for the CDR3 is TGTGCCAGCTCACCAAGAGCGAGGGTTGACTCCTACGAGCAGTACTTC.

This clonotype was detected ten times or more. The CDR3 coding sequence is TGTGCCTGGAAGTTACAGGCGAACACTGAAGCTTTCTTT. Translated, it gives CAWKLQANTEAFF. V gene TRBV30 combines with J gene TRBJ1-1; D is possibly TRBD1 (5 bases). Germline V gives CDR1 GTSNPN, CDR2 SVGIG (reference sequence). This CDR3 contains 13 residues. V was cut by 4 bases and J by 1 base, with 10 bases left in between.

This clonotype appeared a few times. V usage is TRBV27 and J usage is TRBJ2-3; TRBD2 matches at 8 bases. CDR1 is MNHEY, CDR2 SMNVEV, per germline (reference sequence). The CDR3 contains 16 residues. Trimming removed 3 bases from V and 2 bases from J; junction bases left unmatched: 7. The CDR3 sequence: CASSFGSGVSTDTQYF. In DNA form, the CDR3 reads TGTGCCAGCAGTTTTGGTAGCGGGGTCTCCACAGATACGCAGTATTTT.